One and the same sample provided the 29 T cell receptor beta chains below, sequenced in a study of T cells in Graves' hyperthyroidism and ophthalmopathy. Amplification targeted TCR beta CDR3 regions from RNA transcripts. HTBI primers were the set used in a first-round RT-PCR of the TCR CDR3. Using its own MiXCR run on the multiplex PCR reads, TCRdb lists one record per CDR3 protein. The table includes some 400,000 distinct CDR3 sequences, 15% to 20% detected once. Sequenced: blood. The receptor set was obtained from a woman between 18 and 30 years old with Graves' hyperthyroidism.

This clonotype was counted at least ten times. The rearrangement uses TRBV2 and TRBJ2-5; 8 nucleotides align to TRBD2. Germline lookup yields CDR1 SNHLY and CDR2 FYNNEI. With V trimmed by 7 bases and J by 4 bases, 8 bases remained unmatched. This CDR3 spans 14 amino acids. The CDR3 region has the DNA TGTGCCAGCAAGGTCCGGGGGGGCCCAGAGACCCAGTACTTC. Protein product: CASKVRGGPETQYF.

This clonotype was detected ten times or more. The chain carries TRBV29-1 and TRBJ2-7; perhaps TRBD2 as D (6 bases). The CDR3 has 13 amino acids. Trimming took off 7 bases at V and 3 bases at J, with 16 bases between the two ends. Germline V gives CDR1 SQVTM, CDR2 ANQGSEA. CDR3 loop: CSARGGIDYEQYF. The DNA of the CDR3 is TGCAGCGCTCGTGGAGGGATTGACTACGAGCAGTACTTC.

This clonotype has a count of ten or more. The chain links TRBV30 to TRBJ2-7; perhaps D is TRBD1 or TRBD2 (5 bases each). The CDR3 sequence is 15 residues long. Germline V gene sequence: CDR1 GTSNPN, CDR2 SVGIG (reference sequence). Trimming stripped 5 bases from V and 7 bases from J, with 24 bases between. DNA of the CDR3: TGTGCCTGGTTAACGAGGGACCGACCCTCGCGGGAGCAGTACTTC. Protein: CAWLTRDRPSREQYF.

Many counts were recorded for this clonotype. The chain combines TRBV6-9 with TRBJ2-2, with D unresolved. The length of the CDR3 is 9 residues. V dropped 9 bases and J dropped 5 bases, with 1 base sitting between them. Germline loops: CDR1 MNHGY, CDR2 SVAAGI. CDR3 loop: CASTGELFF. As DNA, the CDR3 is TGTGCCAGTACCGGGGAGCTGTTTTTT.

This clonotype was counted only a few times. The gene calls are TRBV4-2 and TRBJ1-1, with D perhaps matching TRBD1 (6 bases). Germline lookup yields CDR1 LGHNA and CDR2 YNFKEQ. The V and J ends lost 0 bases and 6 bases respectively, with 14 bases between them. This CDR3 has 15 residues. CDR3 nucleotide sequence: TGTGCCAGCAGCCAAGATACAGGGCGAGGGGCTGAAGCTTTCTTT. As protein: CASSQDTGRGAEAFF.

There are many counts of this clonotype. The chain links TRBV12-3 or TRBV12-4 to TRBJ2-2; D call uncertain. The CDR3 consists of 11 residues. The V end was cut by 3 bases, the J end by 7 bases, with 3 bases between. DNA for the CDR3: TGTGCCAGCAGTTTCCTCGGGGAGCTGTTTTTT. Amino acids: CASSFLGELFF.

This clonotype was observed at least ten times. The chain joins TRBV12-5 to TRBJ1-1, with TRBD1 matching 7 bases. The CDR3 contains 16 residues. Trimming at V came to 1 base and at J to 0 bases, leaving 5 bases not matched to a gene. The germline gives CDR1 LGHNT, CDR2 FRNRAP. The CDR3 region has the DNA TGTGCTAGTGGTTTGGGGCAGGGGGTTATGAACACTGAAGCTTTCTTT. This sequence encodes CASGLGQGVMNTEAFF.

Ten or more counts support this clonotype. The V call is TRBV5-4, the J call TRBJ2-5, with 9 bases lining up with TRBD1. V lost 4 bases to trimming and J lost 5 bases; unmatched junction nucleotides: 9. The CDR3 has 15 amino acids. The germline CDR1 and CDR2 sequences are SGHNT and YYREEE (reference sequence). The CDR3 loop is CASSPRDRALETQYF. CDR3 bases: TGTGCCAGCAGCCCTCGGGACAGGGCGCTTGAGACCCAGTACTTC.

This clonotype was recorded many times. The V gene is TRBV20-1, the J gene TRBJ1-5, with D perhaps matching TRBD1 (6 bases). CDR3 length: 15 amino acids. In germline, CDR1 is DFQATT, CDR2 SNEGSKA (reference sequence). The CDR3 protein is CSADPRQASNQPQHF. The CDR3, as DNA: TGCAGCGCCGACCCCAGACAGGCTAGCAATCAGCCCCAGCATTTT.

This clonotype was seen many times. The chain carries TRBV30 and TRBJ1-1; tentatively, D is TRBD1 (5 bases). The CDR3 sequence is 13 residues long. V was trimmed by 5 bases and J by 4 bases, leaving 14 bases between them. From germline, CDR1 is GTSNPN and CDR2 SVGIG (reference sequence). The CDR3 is CAWGMGGSTEAFF. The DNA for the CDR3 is TGTGCCTGGGGGATGGGGGGGAGCACTGAAGCTTTCTTT.

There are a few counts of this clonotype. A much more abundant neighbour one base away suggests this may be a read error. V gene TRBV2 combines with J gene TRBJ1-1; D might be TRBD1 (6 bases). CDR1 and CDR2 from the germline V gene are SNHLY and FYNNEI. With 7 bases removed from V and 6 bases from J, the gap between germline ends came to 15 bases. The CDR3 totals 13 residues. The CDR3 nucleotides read TGTGCCAGCAAGGTCGTCAGGGGCGCTGAAGCTTTCTTT. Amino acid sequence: CASKVVRGAEAFF.

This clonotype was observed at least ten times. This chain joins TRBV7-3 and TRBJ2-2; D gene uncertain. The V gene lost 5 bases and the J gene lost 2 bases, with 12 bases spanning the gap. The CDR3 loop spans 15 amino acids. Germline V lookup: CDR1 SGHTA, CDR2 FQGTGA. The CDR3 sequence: CASSPSGPNTGELFF. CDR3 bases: TGTGCCAGCAGCCCGTCCGGGCCCAACACCGGGGAGCTGTTTTTT.

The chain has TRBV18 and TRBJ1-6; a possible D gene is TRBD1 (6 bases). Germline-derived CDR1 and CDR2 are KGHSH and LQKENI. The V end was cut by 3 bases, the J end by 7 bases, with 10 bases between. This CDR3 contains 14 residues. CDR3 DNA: TGTGCCAGCTCACCGTCCAGGGGCAATTCACCCCTCCACTTT. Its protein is CASSPSRGNSPLHF. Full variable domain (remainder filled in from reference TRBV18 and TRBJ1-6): NAGVMQNPRHLVRRRGQEARLRCSPMKGHSHVYWYRQLPEEGLKFMVYLQKENIIDESGMPKERFSAEFPKEGPSILRIQQVVRGDSAAYFCASSPSRGNSPLHFGNGTRLTVT.

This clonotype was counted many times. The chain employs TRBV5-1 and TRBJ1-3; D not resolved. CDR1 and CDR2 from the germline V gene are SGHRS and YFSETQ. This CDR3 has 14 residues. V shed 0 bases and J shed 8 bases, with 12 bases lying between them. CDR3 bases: TGCGCCAGCAGCTTGGGTGCTTCGGAGGACACCATATATTTT. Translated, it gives CASSLGASEDTIYF.

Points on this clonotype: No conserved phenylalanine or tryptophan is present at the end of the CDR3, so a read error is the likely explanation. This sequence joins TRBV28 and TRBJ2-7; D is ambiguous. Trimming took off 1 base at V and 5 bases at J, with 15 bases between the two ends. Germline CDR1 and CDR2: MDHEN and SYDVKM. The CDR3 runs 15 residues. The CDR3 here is CASSLFRVGSNEQYS. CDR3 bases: TGTGCCAGCAGTTTATTTCGTGTGGGATCCAACGAGCAGTACTCC.

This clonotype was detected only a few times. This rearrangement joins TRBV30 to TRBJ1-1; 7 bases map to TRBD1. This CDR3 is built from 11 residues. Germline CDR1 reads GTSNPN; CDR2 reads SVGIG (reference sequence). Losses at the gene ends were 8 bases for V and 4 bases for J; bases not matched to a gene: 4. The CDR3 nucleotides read TGTGCCGCCAACAGGGGCACTGAAGCTTTCTTT. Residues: CAANRGTEAFF.

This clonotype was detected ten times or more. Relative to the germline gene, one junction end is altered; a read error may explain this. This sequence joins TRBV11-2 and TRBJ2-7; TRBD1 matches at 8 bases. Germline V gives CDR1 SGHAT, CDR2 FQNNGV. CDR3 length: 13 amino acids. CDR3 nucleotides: TGTGCCAGCAGCGTGTCGCAGGGGGCGCAAGTAAACTTC. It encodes CASSVSQGAQVNF.

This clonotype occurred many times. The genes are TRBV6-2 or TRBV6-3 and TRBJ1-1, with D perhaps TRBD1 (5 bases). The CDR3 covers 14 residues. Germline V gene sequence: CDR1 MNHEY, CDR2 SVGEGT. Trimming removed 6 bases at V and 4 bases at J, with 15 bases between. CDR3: CASSETARGTEAFF. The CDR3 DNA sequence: TGTGCCAGCAGCGAGACAGCCCGAGGCACTGAAGCTTTCTTT.

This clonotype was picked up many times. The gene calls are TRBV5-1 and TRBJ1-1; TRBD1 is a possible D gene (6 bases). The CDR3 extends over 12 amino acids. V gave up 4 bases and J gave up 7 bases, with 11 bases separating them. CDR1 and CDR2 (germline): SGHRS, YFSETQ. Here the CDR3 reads CASSSDRREAFF. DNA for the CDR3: TGCGCCAGCAGCAGTGACAGGCGTGAAGCTTTCTTT.

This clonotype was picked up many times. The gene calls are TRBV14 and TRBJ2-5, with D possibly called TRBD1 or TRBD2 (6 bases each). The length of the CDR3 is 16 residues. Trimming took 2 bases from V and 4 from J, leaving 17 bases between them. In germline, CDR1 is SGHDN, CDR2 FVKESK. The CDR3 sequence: CASSQFGGRVGETQYF. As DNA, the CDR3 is TGTGCCAGCAGCCAATTCGGGGGCAGGGTAGGAGAGACCCAGTACTTC. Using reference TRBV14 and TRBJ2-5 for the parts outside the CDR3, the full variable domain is EAGVTQFPSHSVIEKGQTVTLRCDPISGHDNLYWYRRVMGKEIKFLLHFVKESKQDESGMPNNRFLAERTGGTYSTLKVQPAELEDSGVYFCASSQFGGRVGETQYFGPGTRLLVL.

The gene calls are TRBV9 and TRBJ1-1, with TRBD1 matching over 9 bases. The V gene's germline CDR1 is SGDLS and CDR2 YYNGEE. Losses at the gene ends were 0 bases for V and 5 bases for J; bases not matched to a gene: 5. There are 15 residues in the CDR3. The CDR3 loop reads CASSVDRDRVTEAFF. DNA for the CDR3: TGTGCCAGCAGCGTAGATCGGGACAGGGTGACTGAAGCTTTCTTT. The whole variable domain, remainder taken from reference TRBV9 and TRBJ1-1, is DSGVTQTPKHLITATGQRVTLRCSPRSGDLSVYWYQQSLDQGLQFLIQYYNGEERAKGNILERFSAQQFPDLHSELNLSSLELGDSALYFCASSVDRDRVTEAFFGQGTRLTVV.

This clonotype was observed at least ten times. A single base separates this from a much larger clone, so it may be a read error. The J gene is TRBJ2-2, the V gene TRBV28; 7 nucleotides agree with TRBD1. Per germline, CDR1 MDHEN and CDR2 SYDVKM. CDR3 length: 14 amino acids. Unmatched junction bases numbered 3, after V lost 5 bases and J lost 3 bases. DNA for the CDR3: TGTGCCAGCAGTACAACAGGGGACACCGGGGAGCTGTTTTTT. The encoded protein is CASSTTGDTGELFF.

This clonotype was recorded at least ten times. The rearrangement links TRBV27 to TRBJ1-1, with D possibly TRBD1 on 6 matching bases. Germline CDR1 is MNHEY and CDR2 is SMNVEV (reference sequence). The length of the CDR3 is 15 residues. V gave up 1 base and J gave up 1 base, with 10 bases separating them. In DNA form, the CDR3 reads TGTGCCAGCAGTTTATGGGGGGCAGCGAACACTGAAGCTTTCTTT. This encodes CASSLWGAANTEAFF.

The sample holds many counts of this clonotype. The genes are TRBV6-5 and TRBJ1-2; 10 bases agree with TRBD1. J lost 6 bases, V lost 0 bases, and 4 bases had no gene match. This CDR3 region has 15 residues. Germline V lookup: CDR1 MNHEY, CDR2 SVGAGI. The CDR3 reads CASSYSGTGDHGYTF. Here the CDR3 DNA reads TGTGCCAGCAGTTACTCTGGGACAGGGGACCATGGCTACACCTTC.

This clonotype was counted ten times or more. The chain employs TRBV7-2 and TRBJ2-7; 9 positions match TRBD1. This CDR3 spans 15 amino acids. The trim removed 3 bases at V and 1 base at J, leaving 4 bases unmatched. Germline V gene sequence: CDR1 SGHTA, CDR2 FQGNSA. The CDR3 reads CASSFGGTGSYEQYF. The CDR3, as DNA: TGTGCCAGCAGCTTTGGGGGGACAGGGTCCTACGAGCAGTACTTC.

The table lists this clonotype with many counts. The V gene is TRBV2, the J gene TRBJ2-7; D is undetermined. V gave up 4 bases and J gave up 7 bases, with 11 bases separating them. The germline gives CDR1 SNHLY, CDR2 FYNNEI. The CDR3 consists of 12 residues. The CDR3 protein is CASSGTLGEQYF. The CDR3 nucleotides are TGTGCCAGCAGTGGGACGTTAGGGGAGCAGTACTTC.

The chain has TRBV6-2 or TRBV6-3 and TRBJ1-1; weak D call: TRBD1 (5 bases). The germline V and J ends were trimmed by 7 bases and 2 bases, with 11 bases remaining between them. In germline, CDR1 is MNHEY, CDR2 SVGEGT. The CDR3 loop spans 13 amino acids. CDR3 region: CASTRVLNTEAFF. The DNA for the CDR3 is TGTGCCAGCACCAGGGTCCTAAACACTGAAGCTTTCTTT.

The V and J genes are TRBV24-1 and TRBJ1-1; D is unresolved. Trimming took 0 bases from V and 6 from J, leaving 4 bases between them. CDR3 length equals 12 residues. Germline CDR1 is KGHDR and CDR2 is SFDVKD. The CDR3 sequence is CATSDLPAEAFF. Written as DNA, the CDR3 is TGTGCCACCAGTGATTTGCCGGCTGAAGCTTTCTTT.

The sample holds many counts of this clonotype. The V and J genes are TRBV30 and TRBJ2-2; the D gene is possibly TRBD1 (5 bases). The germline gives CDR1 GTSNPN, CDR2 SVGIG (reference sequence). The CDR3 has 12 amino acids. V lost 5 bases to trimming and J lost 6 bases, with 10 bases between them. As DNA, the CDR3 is TGTGCCTGGTTTAGGGGATCCGGGGAGCTGTTTTTT. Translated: CAWFRGSGELFF.